This TCR beta chain was obtained from a study of blood T cell repertoires in COVID-19 (dated by TCRdb to 2020 to 2021). Some background on the complete study: Collaborator samples came from the United States, Italy and Spain and covered acute and convalescent phases of COVID-19. The material from the prospective study consisted of cDNA or gDNA derived from T cells, B-cell-depleted T cells, or PBMCs. Sample metadata almost always included a de-identified subject ID, COVID-19 status, age in years and sex. The repertoires were released in a freely available public database intended as a resource for research on the immune response to SARS-CoV-2. Samples were obtained from the ongoing ImmuneRACE study (first 160 participants) and from about 1,300 subjects provided by 6 global collaborators. Where available, HLA class I and class II types were taken from metadata supplied by the sample provider and were not determined by assay-based typing. The dataset comprised deeply sampled blood TCRbeta repertoires from subjects exposed to, actively infected with, or recovered from COVID-19. The investigation overall reported the following: Clinical and demographic metadata were provided uncurated, with the amount varying by source and participant.

Points on this clone: The clone's antigen remains unknown. The record has no base qualities; no much larger clone is one base away.

Enrolling through a virtual design, the prospective study's participants ranged in age from roughly 18 to 100 years and lived across about two dozen United States geographic areas. In the prospective study, participants were assigned to cohorts based on the clinical history participants reported in a screening survey and a study questionnaire. Exposed participants were defined as having been in contact with someone with a PCR-confirmed or clinician-diagnosed COVID-19 case within 2 weeks of study entry. In the prospective study, mobile phlebotomists collected whole blood, serum and a nasopharyngeal or oropharyngeal swab from each participant. Additional blood draws and questionnaires over an approximately 2-month period could optionally be provided by prospective study participants. Prospective study blood samples were shipped either frozen or at room temperature before DNA extraction. The immunoSEQ Assay, a bias-controlled multiplex PCR, was used to amplify TCRbeta CDR3 regions from genomic DNA. The original pipeline was this. The number of nucleated cells in each sample was estimated by amplification of reference gene primers within the assay. To quantify the absolute abundance of each unique TCRbeta CDR3 rearrangement, sequence reads were collapsed and filtered. Productive Simpson clonality was computed per sample as the square root of Simpson's diversity index over productive rearrangements. As stored in TCRdb, this immuneACCESS dataset retains in-frame rearrangements with V and J assigned. A fraction of the clones does not appear; measured against another copy, unresolved V genes explain less than half of the discrepancy, and the remainder lacks a known reason. V and J calls and clone size are those listed in that table; D and trimming were worked out from the DNA. The sample records roughly 150,000 clones, around 90% of which are singletons. The top ten clones comprise 4% of the sample.

This receptor was obtained from a woman in her thirties or forties who had been exposed to COVID-19. The sequencing sample was made of PBMCs or T cells enriched from blood (not recorded which).

The DNA reads TGCGCCAGCAGCACAGGGTTCCGGGAGACCCAGTACTTC. The translation is CASSTGFRETQYF. The rearrangement joined TRBV5-1 to TRBJ2-5; TRBD1 could be the D gene, as 6 bases match. The V and J ends are trimmed by 4 bases and 5 bases, leaving 12 bases between them. The CDR3 starts with the cysteine, ends with the phenylalanine, and has 13 residues. The sequence is cut down to CDR3 DNA, 39 bases in frame from base 1. Based on the germline V gene, the CDR1 and CDR2 sequences are SGHRS and YFSETQ.